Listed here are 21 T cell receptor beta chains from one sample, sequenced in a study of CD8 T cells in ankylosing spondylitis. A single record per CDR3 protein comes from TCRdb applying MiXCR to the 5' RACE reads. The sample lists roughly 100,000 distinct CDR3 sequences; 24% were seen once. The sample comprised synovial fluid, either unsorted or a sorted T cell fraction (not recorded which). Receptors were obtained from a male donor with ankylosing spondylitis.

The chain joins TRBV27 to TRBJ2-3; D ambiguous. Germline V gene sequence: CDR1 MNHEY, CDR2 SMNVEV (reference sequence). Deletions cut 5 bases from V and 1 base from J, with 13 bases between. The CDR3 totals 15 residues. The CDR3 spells CASSVLAFGTDTQYF. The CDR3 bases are TGTGCCAGCAGTGTCCTGGCGTTTGGCACAGATACGCAGTATTTT.

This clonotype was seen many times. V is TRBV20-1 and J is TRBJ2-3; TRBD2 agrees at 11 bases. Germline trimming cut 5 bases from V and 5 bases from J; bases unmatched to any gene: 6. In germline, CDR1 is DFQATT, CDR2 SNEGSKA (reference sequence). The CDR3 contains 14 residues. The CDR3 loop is CSAQLAGAEDTQYF. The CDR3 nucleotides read TGCAGTGCTCAACTAGCGGGAGCGGAAGATACGCAGTATTTT.

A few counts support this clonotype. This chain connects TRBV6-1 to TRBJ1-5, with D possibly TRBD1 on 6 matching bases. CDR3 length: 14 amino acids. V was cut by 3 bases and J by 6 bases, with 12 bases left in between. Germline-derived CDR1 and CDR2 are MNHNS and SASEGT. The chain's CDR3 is CASSDWGAGQPQHF. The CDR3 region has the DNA TGTGCCAGCAGTGATTGGGGGGCCGGTCAGCCCCAGCATTTT.

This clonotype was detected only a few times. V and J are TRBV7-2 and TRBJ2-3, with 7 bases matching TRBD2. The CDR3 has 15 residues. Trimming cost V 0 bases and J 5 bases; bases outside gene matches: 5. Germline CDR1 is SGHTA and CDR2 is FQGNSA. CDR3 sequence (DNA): TGTGCCAGCAGCTTAGCGCTGTTAGCGGGAGATACGCAGTATTTT. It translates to CASSLALLAGDTQYF. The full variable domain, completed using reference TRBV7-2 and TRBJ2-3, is GAGVSQSPSNKVTEKGKDVELRCDPISGHTALYWYRQSLGQGLEFLIYFQGNSAPDKSGLPSDRFSAERTGGSVSTLTIQRTQQEDSAVYLCASSLALLAGDTQYFGPGTRLTVL.

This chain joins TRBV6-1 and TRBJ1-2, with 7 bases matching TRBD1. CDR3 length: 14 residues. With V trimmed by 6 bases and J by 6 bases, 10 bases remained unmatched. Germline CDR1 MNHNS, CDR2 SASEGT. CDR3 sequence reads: CASSLPTGFDGYTF. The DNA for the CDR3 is TGTGCCAGCAGCCTACCGACAGGGTTTGATGGCTACACCTTC.

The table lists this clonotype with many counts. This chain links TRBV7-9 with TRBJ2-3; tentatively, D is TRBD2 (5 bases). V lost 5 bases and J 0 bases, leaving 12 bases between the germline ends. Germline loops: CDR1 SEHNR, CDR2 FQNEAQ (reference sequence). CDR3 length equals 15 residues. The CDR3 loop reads CASSQLGDSTDTQYF. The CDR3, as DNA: TGTGCCAGCAGCCAACTCGGGGATAGCACAGATACGCAGTATTTT.

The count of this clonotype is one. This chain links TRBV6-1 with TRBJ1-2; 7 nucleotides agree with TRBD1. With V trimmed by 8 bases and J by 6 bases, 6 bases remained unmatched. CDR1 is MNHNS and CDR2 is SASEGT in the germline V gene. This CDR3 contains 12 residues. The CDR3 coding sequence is TGTGCCAGCGTGGACAGGAATCATGGCTACACCTTC. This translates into CASVDRNHGYTF.

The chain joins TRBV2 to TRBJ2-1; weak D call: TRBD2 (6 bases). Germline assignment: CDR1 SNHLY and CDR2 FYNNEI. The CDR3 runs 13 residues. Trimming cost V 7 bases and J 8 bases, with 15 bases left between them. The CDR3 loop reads CASTTGTFDEQFF. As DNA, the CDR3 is TGTGCCAGCACCACCGGGACTTTTGATGAGCAGTTCTTC. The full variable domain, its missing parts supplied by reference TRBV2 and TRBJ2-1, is EPEVTQTPSHQVTQMGQEVILRCVPISNHLYFYWYRQILGQKVEFLVSFYNNEISEKSEIFDDQFSVERPDGSNFTLKIRSTKLEDSAMYFCASTTGTFDEQFFGPGTRLTVL.

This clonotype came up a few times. The CDR3 sequence: CATSIFGNTQYF. The CDR3 bases are TGTGCCACCAGCATTTTCGGGAATACGCAGTATTTT. The chain combines TRBV15 with TRBJ2-3; perhaps TRBD2 as D (5 bases). Germline values: CDR1 LNHNV, CDR2 YYDKDF (reference sequence). The CDR3 consists of 12 residues. V was clipped by 4 bases and J by 7 bases, with 9 bases between them.

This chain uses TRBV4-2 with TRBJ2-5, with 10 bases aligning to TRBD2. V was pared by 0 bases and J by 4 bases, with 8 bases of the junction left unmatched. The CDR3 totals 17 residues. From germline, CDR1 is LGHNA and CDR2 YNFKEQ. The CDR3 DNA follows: TGTGCCAGCAGCCAAGATCTAGCGGGAGAACTTGGAGAGACCCAGTACTTC. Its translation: CASSQDLAGELGETQYF.

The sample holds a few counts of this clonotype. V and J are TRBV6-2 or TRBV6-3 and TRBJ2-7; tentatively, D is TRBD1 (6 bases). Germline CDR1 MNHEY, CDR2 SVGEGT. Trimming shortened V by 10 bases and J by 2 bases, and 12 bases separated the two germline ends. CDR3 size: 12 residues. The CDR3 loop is CATADSTYEQYV. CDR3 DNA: TGTGCCACCGCGGACAGTACCTACGAGCAGTACGTC.

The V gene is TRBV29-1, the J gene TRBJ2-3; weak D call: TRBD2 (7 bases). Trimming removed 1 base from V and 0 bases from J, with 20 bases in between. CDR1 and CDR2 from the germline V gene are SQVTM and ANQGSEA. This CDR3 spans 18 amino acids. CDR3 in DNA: TGCAGCGTTGAAGCCTCCCAAAGGGGGGGATATAGCACAGATACGCAGTATTTT. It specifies CSVEASQRGGYSTDTQYF.

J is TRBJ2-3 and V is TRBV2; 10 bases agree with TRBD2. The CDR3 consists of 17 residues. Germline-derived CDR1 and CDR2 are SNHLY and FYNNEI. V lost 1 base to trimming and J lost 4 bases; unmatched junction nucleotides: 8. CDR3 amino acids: CASSEGASGRVSDTQYF. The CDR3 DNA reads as TGTGCCAGCAGTGAAGGGGCTAGCGGGAGAGTATCAGATACGCAGTATTTT.

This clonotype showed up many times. The DNA for the CDR3 is TGCAGTGCTAGGGGCAGGGAGCGAGGCTACACCTTC. This translates into CSARGRERGYTF. This sequence joins TRBV20-1 and TRBJ1-2; D is perhaps TRBD1 (5 bases). This CDR3 region has 12 residues. Per the germline V gene, CDR1 is DFQATT and CDR2 is SNEGSKA (reference sequence). The V end lost 3 bases, the J end lost 8 bases, and 13 bases lay between the germline ends.

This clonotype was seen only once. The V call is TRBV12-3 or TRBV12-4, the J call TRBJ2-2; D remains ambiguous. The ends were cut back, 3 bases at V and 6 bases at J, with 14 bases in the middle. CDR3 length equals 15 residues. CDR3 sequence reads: CASSFSVLQAGELFF. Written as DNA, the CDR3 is TGTGCCAGCAGTTTCTCGGTACTCCAGGCCGGGGAGCTGTTTTTT.

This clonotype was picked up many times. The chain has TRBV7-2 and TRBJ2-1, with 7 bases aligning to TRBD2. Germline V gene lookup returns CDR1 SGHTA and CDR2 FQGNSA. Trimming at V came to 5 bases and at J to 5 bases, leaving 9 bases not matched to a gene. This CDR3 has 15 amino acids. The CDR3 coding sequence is TGTGCCAGCAGCCCCATACTAGCGAACAACAATGAGCAGTTCTTC. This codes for CASSPILANNNEQFF.

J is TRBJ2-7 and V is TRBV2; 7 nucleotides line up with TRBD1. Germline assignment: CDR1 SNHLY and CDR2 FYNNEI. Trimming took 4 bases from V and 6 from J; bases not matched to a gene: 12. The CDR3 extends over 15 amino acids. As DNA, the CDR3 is TGTGCCAGCAGTGGGCTCTTGACAGGGACCCGCGAGCAGTACTTC. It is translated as CASSGLLTGTREQYF.

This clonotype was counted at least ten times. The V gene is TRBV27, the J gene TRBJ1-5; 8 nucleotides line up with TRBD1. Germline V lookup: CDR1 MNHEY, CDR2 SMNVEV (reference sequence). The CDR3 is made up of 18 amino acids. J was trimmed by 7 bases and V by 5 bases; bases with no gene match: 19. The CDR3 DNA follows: TGTGCCAGCAGTCCACTCGGACAGGGAACCCGCGAGAAGCAGCCCCAGCATTTT. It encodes CASSPLGQGTREKQPQHF.

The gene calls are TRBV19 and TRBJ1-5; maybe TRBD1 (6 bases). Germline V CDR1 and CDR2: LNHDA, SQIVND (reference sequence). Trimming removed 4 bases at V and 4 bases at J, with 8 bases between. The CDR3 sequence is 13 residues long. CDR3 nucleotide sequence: TGTGCCAGTAGTAACAGGGAGAATCAGCCCCAGCATTTT. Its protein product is CASSNRENQPQHF.

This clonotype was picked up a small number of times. In nucleotides, the CDR3 is TGCGCCAGCAGCCCACAGGGGAGCGGTTACAATGAGCAGTTCTTC. Translation gives CASSPQGSGYNEQFF. The chain is built from TRBV5-1 and TRBJ2-1; 7 bases map to TRBD1. Per the germline V gene, CDR1 is SGHRS and CDR2 is YFSETQ. V gave up 4 bases and J gave up 4 bases; unmatched junction bases: 8. The length of the CDR3 is 15 residues.

DNA of the CDR3: TGTGCCTGGGGCGTGGGGAGCCACTCAGATACGCAGTATTTT. Its protein is CAWGVGSHSDTQYF. The chain links TRBV30 to TRBJ2-3; TRBD2 is a possible D gene (5 bases). Germline V gene lookup returns CDR1 GTSNPN and CDR2 SVGIG (reference sequence). CDR3 length: 14 amino acids. V gave up 5 bases and J gave up 4 bases, with 16 bases separating them.